This T cell receptor beta chain was obtained from a study of CXCR3-negative and CXCR3-positive naive CD8 T cells. On the study more broadly: Some 150 million TRB reads were obtained in total, which works out to about 1.5 +/- 0.3 million per library. Study-wide points: Surface CD5 was comparable between naive subsets; TCR strength was inferred from TRB CDR3 properties. Greater hydrophobicity was found in TRB CDR3s of CXCR3-positive naive cells than of CXCR3-negative naive cells. For naive cells, CXCR3-negative and CXCR3-positive subsets had similar TRBV-TRBJ usage; for memory cells, usage differed.

It was by 5' RACE with UMI labels that the TRB cDNA libraries were prepared. TCRdb reanalyzed the 5' RACE reads and collapses them to one entry per CDR3 protein, without DNA. Here the sample table reports 140,000 to 150,000 distinct CDR3 sequences. Germline CDR1 MRHNA, CDR2 SNTAGT. This CDR3 region has 15 residues. Each CD8+ T cell subset was sorted in triplicate, 250,000 to 300,000 cells each. For this clonotype: Its specificity is unknown.

This TCR derives from a human donor in good health. Some clones in this sample may be carry-over from other donors' samples. Sample: naive CXCR3+ CD8+ T cells from blood. The subset denotes: CD45RO-CCR7+CD27+CD95- naive CD8+ T cells expressing CXCR3 (TNR3+). The V and J genes are TRBV6-4 and TRBJ2-5; the TCRdb D gene call, TRBD2, has no DNA to confirm it. The CDR3 here is CASSELAGGQETQYF.